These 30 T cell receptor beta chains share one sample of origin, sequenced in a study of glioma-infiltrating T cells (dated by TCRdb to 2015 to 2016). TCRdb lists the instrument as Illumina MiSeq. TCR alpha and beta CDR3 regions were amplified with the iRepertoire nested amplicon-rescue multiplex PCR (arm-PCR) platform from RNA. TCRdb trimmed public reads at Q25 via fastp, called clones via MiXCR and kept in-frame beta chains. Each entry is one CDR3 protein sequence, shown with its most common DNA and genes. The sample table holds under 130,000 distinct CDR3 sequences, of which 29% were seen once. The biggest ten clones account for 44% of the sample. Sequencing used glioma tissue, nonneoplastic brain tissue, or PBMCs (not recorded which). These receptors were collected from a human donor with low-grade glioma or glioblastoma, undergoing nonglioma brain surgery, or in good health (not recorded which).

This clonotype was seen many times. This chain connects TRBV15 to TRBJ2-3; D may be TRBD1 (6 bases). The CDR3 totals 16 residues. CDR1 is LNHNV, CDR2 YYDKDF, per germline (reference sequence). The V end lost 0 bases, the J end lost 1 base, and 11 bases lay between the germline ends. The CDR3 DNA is TGTGCCACCAGCAGAGATGGGGGCCAAGGCACAGATACGCAGTATTTT. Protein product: CATSRDGGQGTDTQYF.

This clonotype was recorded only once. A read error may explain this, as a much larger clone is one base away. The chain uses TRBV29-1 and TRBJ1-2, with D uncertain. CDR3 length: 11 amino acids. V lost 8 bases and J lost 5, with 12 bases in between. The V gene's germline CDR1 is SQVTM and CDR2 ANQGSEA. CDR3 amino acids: CSSIGKYGYTF. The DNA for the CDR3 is TGCAGCTCTATAGGGAAGTATGGCTACACCTTC.

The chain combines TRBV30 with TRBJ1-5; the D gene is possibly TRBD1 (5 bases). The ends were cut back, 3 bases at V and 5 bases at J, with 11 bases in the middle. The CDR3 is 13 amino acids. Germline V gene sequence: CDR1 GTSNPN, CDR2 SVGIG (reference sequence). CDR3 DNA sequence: TGTGCCTGGAGGCGAATGGGGGATCAGCCCCAGCATTTT. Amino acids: CAWRRMGDQPQHF.

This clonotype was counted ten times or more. The CDR3 DNA is TGTGCCAGTGCTACAGGGTCCGGAAACACCATATATTTT. It encodes CASATGSGNTIYF. The chain has TRBV28 and TRBJ1-3; D possibly corresponds to TRBD1 (6 bases). Germline V gene lookup returns CDR1 MDHEN and CDR2 SYDVKM. There are 13 residues in the CDR3. Trimming removed 9 bases at V and 4 bases at J, with 13 bases between.

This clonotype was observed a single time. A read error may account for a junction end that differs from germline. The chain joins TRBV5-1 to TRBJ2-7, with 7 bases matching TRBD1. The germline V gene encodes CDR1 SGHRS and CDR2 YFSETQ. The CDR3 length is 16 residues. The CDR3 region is CASSNLGQTSTYDQYF. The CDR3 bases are TGCGCCAGCAGCAACCTGGGACAGACCTCGACCTACGATCAGTACTTC.

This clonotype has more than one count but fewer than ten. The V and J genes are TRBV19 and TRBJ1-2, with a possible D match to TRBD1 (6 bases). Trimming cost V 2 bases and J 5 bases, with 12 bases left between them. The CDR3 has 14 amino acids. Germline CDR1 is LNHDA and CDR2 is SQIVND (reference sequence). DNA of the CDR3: TGTGCCAGTAGTATAACGGGACAAGCTTATGGCTACACCTTC. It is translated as CASSITGQAYGYTF.

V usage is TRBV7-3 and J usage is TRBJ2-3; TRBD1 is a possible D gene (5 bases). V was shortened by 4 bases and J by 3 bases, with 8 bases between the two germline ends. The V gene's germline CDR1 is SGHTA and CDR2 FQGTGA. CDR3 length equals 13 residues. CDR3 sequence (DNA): TGTGCCAGCAGCTCAGGACAAACAGATACGCAGTATTTT. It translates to CASSSGQTDTQYF.

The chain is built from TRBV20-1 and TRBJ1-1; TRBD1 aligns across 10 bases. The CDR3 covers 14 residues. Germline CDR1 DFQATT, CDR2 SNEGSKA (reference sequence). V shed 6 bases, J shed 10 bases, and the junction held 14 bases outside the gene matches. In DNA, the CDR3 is TGCAGTGCAATGTCCGGGACAGGGGCCAGACGAGCTTTCTTT. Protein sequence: CSAMSGTGARRAFF.

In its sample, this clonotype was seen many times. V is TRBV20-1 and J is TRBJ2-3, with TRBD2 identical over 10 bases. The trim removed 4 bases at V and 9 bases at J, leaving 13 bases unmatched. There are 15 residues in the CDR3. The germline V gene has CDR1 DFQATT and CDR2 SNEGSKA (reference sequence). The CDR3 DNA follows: TGCAGTGCTAATCTAGCGGGGGCCAGCAAAGGAACGCAGTATTTT. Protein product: CSANLAGASKGTQYF.

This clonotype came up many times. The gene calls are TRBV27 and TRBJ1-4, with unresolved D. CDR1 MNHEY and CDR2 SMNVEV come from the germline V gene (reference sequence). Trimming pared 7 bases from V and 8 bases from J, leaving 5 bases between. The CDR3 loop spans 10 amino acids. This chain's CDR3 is CASNPEKLFF. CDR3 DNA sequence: TGTGCCAGCAACCCCGAAAAACTGTTTTTT.

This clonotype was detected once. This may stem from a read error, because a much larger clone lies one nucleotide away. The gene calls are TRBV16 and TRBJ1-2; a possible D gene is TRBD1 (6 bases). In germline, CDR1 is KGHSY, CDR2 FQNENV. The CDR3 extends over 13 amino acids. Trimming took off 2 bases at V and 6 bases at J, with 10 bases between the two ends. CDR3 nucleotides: TGTGCCAGCAGCCAAGACAGGTCCCATGGCTACACCTTC. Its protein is CASSQDRSHGYTF.

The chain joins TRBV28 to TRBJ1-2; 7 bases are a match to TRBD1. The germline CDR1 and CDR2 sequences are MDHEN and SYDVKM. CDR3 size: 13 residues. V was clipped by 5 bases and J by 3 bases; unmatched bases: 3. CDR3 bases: TGTGCCAGCAGTGTACAGGGGTACTATGGCTACACCTTC. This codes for CASSVQGYYGYTF.

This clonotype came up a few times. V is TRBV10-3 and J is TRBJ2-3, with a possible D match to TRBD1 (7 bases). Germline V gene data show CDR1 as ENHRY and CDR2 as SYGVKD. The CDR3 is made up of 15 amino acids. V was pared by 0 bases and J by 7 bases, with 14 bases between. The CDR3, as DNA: TGTGCCATCAGTGAGTCGTCAGGGGGGCGATATACGCAGTATTTT. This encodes CAISESSGGRYTQYF.

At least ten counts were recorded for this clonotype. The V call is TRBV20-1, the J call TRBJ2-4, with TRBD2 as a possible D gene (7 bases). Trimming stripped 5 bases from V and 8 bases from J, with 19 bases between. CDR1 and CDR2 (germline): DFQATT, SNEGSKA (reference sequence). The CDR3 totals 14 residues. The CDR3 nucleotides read TGCAGTGCTTCCGGGCCCCAGGGGAGGGACATTCAGTACTTC. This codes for CSASGPQGRDIQYF.

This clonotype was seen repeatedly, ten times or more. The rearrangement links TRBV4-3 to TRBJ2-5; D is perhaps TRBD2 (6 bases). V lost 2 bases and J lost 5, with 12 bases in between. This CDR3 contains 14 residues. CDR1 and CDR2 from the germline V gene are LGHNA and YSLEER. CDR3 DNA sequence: TGCGCCAGCAGCCAACAAAGCGGGCGGGAGACCCAGTACTTC. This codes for CASSQQSGRETQYF.

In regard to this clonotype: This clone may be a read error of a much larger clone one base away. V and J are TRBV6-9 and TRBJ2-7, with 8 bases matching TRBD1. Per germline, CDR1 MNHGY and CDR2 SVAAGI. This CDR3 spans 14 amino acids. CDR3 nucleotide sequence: TGTGCCAGCAGTTACTGGGACAGGTCCTACGGGCAGTACTTC. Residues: CASSYWDRSYGQYF.

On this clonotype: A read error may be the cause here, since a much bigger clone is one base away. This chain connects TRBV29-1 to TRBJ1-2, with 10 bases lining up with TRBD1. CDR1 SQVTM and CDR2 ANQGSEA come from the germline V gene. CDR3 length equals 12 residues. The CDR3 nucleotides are TGCAGCGTCGGACAGGGGGGTGATGGCTGCACCTTC. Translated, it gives CSVGQGGDGCTF.

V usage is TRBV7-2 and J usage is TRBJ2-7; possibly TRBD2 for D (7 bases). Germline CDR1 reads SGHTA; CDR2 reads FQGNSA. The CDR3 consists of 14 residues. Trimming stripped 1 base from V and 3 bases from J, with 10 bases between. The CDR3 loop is CASSLEGGNYEQYF. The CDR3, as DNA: TGTGCCAGCAGCTTAGAGGGGGGGAACTACGAGCAGTACTTC.

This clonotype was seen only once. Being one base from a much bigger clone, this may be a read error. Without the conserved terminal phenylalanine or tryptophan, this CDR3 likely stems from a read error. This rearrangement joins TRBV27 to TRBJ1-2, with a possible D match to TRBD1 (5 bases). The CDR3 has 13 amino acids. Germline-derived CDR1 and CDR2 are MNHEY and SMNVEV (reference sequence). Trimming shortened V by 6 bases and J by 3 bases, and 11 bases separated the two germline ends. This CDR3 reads CASSSGTDYGYTS. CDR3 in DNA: TGTGCCAGCAGCTCCGGGACCGACTATGGCTACACCTCC.

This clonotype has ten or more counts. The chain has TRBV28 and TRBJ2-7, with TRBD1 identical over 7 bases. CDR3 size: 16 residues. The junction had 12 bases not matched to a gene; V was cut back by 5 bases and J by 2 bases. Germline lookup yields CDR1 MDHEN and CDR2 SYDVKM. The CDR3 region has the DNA TGTGCCAGCAGTCACTCCACCGGGACAGTAACCTACGAGCAGTACTTC. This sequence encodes CASSHSTGTVTYEQYF.

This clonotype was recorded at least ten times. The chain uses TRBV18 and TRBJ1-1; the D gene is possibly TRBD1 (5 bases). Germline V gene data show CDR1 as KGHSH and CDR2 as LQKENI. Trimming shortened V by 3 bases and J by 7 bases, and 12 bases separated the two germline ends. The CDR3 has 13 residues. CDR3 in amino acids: CASSPETAYEAFF. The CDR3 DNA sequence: TGTGCCAGCTCACCCGAGACAGCCTATGAAGCTTTCTTT.

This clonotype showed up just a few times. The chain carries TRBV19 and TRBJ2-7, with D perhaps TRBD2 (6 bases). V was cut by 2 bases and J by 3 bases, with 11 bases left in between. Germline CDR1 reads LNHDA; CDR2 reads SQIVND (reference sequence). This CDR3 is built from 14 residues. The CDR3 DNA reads TGTGCCAGTAGTATATCGGGGGTAGACTACGAGCAGTACTTC. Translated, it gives CASSISGVDYEQYF.

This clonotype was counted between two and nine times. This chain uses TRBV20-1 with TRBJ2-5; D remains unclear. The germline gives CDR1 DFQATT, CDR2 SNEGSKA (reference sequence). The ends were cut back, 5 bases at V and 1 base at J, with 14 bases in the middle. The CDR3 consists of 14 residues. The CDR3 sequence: CSAGPGGIQETQYF. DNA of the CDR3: TGCAGTGCTGGCCCGGGTGGAATCCAAGAGACCCAGTACTTC.

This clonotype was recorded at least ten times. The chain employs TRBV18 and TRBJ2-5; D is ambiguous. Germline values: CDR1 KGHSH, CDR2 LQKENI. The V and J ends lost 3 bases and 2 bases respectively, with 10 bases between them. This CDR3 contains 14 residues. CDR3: CASSPGPTQETQYF. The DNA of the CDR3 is TGTGCCAGCTCACCCGGTCCAACTCAAGAGACCCAGTACTTC.

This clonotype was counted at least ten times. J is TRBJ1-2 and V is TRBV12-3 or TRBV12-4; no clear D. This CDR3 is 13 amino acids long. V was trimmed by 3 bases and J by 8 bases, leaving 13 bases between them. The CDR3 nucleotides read TGTGCCAGCAGTTTTCGAGAGGGAGGAGGCTACACCTTC. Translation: CASSFREGGGYTF.

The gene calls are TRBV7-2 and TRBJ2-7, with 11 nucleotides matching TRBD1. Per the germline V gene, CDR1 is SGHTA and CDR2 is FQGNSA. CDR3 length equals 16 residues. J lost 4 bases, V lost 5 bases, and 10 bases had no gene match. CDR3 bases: TGTGCCAGCAGCCGAGAACCCGGGACAGGGGGATACGAGCAGTACTTC. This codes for CASSREPGTGGYEQYF.

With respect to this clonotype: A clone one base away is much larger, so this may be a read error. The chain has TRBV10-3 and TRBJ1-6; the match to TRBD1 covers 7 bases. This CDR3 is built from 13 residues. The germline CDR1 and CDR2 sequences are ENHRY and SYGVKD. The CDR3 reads CTNRQGQNSPLHF. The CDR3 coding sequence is TGTACCAACAGACAGGGTCAAAATTCACCCCTCCACTTT.

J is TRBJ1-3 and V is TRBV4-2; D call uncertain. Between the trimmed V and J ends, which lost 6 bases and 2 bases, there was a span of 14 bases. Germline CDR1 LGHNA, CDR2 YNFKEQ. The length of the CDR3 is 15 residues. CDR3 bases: TGTGCCAGCAGTCTGGAAGACATAGCTGGAAACACCATATATTTT. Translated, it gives CASSLEDIAGNTIYF.

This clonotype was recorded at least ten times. As DNA, the CDR3 is TGTGCCATCAGTGAGTCGAATCTCTCTGGAAACACCATATATTTT. Amino acids: CAISESNLSGNTIYF. The chain has TRBV10-3 and TRBJ1-3; D not certain. CDR3 length equals 15 residues. Germline CDR1 reads ENHRY; CDR2 reads SYGVKD. Trimming took off 0 bases at V and 0 bases at J, with 6 bases between the two ends.

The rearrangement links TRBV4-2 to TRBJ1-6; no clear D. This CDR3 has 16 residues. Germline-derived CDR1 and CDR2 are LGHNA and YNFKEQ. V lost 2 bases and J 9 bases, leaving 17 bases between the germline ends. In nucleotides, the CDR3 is TGTGCCAGCAGCCAAAGGAAGCGACCTCCCGGTTCACCCCTCCACTTT. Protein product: CASSQRKRPPGSPLHF.